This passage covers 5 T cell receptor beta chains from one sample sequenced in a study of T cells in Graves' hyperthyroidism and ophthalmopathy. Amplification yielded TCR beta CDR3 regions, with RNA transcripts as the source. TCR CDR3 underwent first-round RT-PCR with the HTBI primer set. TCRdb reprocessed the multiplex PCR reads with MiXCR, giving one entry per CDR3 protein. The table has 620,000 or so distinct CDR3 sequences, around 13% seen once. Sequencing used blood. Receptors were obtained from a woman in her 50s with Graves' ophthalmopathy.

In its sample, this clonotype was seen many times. CDR3 sequence: CASSPVGSSYNEQFF. The CDR3 coding sequence is TGTGCCAGCAGCCCCGTTGGGAGCTCCTACAATGAGCAGTTCTTC. J is TRBJ2-1 and V is TRBV7-2, with a tentative D call TRBD2 (5 bases). CDR3 length: 15 amino acids. Per the germline V gene, CDR1 is SGHTA and CDR2 is FQGNSA. V gave up 5 bases and J gave up 0 bases, with 11 bases separating them.

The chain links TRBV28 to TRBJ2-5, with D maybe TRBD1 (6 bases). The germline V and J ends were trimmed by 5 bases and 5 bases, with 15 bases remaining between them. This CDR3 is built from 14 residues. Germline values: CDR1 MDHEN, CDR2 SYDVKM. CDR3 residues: CASSQRGTPETQYF. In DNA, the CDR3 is TGTGCCAGCAGTCAAAGGGGGACACCCGAGACCCAGTACTTC. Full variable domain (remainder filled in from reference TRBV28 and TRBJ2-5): DVKVTQSSRYLVKRTGEKVFLECVQDMDHENMFWYRQDPGLGLRLIYFSYDVKMKEKGDIPEGYSVSREKKERFSLILESASTNQTSMYLCASSQRGTPETQYFGPGTRLLVL.

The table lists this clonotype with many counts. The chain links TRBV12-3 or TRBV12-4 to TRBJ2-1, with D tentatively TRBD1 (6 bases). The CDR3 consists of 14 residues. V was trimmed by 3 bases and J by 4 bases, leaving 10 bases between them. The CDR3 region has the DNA TGTGCCAGCAGTTTCGGTCAGGGGTACAATGAGCAGTTCTTC. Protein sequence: CASSFGQGYNEQFF.

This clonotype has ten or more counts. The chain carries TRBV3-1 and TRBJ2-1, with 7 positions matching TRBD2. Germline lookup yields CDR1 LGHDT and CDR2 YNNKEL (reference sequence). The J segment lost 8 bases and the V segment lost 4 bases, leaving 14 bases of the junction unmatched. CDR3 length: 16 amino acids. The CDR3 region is CASSRRSGGLGDEQFF. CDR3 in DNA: TGTGCCAGCAGCCGTAGATCGGGGGGACTGGGCGATGAGCAGTTCTTC.

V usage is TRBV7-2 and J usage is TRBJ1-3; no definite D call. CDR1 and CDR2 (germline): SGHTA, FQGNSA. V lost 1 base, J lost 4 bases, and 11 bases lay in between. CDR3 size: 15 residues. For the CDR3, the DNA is TGTGCCAGCAGCTTAGTTGTAGGGCTCGGAAACACCATATATTTT. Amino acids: CASSLVVGLGNTIYF.